This T cell receptor (beta chain) was documented in a study of blood T cell repertoires in COVID-19. Study overall: Some COVID-19 samples were acute and others convalescent; all came from the United States, Italy and Spain. Sources were T cells, B-cell-depleted T cells, or PBMCs; the material itself was cDNA or gDNA.

Trimming removed 0 bases from V and 7 bases from J, with 13 bases in between. In germline, CDR1 is LGHDT, CDR2 YNNKEL (reference sequence). This CDR3 has 15 amino acids. Authors' data handling: Amplification with reference gene primers provided the estimates of nucleated cell counts. Profiled with immunoSEQ multiplex PCR; TCRdb holds only in-frame clones, not every one. V, J and clone size reflect that table, while D and trimming were determined from the DNA. Of some 83,000 clones listed, around 90% are singletons. The chain recombines TRBV3-1 (or the pseudogene TRBV3-2) with TRBJ2-1; D gene uncertain. Sequencing used peripheral blood. The clonotype comes from a man in his forties or fifties with acute or convalescent COVID-19. The chain's CDR3 is CASSQDTLLTNEQFF. DNA of the CDR3: TGTGCCAGCAGCCAAGATACCCTTTTAACTAATGAGCAGTTCTTC.